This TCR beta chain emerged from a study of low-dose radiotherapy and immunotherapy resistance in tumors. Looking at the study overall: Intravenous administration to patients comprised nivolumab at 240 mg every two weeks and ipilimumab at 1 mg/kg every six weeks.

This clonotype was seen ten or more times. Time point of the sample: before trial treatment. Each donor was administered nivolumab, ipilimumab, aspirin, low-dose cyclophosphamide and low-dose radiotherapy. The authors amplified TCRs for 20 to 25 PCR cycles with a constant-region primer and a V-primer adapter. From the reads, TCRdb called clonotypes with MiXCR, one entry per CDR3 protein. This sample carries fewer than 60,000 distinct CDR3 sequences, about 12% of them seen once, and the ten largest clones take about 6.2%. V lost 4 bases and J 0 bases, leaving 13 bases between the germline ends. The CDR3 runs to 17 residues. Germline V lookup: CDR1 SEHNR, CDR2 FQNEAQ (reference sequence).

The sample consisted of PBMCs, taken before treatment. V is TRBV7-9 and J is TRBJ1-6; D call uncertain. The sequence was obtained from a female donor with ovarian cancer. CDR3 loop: CASSSATGSSYNSPLHF. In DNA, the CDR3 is TGTGCCAGCAGCTCTGCTACCGGGAGCTCCTATAATTCACCCCTCCACTTT.